This T cell receptor beta chain stems from a study of blood T cell repertoires in COVID-19 (dated by TCRdb to about 2020). Regarding the study in general: Samples covering the acute and convalescent phases of COVID-19 were provided by collaborators in the United States, Italy and Spain. Sample metadata almost always included a de-identified subject ID, COVID-19 status, age in years and sex. The dataset comprised deeply sampled blood TCRbeta repertoires from subjects exposed to, actively infected with, or recovered from COVID-19. The prospective study material was composed of cDNA or gDNA derived from T cells, B-cell-depleted T cells, or PBMCs. A freely available public database, intended as a resource for researchers studying the immune response to SARS-CoV-2, is where the repertoires were released. HLA class I and class II types, where available, came from metadata supplied by the sample provider rather than from assay-based typing. The samples were drawn from two sources: the first 160 participants of the ongoing ImmuneRACE study, and 950 to 1,500 subjects contributed by 6 global collaborators.

This clone appeared once. Which antigen it targets is not known. No quality values exist for individual bases; no much larger clone is one base distant. From the cysteine through the phenylalanine, the CDR3 covers 13 amino acids. Of the read, only the CDR3 DNA is kept; its 39 bases are in frame from base 1. Taken from the germline V gene, the CDR1 and CDR2 loops are SQVTM and ANQGSEA. Broad study findings and their caveats: How much clinical and demographic metadata was included differed by source and by participant, and the metadata was provided uncurated.

TCRbeta CDR3 regions were amplified from genomic DNA by means of the immunoSEQ Assay, a bias-controlled multiplex PCR. Regarding the original processing steps: The number of nucleated cells in each sample was estimated from the amplification of reference gene primers within the assay. To quantify the absolute abundance of each unique TCRbeta CDR3 rearrangement, sequence reads were collapsed and filtered. For each sample, productive Simpson clonality was calculated by taking the square root of Simpson's diversity index across productive rearrangements. TCRdb limited this immuneACCESS table to in-frame rearrangements with V and J called. A share of clones is missing; checked studies link under half to unresolved V genes, and the rest is unexplained. V and J calls and clone size are given by that table; D and trimming were obtained from the DNA. The sample contains approximately 270,000 clones, 91% of them found a single time. Roughly 2.9% of the sample comes from the top ten.

Participants in the prospective study were aged about 18 to 100 years, lived in about two dozen United States geographic areas, and enrolled through a virtual design. In the prospective study, cohorts were assigned on the basis of participant-reported clinical history obtained from a screening survey and a study questionnaire. Exposed participants had been in contact, within 2 weeks of entering the study, with a person who had a PCR-confirmed or clinician-diagnosed case of COVID-19. In the prospective study, whole blood, serum and a nasopharyngeal or oropharyngeal swab were collected from each participant by mobile phlebotomists. Additional blood draws and questionnaires over an approximately 2-month period could optionally be provided by prospective study participants. Before DNA extraction, blood samples from the prospective study were shipped at room temperature or frozen.

Source material: PBMCs or T cells enriched from blood (not recorded which). Rearrangement joined TRBV29-1 to TRBJ2-1; TRBD2 might be the D gene, on 5 matching bases. This TCR came from a man aged 40-49 years who had been exposed to COVID-19. This receptor has the CDR3 CLALSGSYNEQFF. Read as DNA, the sequence is TGCTTAGCGTTGTCCGGTTCCTACAATGAGCAGTTCTTC.